The rows below give T cell receptor beta chains drawn from one sample of a study of regulatory T cells in long-lasting Graves disease. TCRdb re-called the multiplex PCR reads with MiXCR, one entry per CDR3 protein. The data hold 410,000 or so distinct CDR3 sequences, with 15% observed a single time. These data were likewise used in another study, on T cells in Graves' hyperthyroidism and ophthalmopathy.

The material was peripheral blood mononuclear cells (PBMCs), obtained at new diagnosis, from a patient treated with antithyroid drugs. These receptors were taken from a woman younger than 45 with Graves disease. The CDR3 runs from the conserved cysteine through the conserved F or W. D genes are given only for firm matches. Expanded clones get a size class; other rows say once, few or many, or leave the size out.

V	D	size	J	DNA	CDR3
TRBV12-3/TRBV12-4	TRBD1	many	TRBJ1-1	TGTGCCAGCAGCCCACAGGGGTTCCGGGAAGCTTTCTTT	CASSPQGFREAFF
TRBV7-9	.	many	TRBJ1-1	TGTGCCAGCAGCTTCGGGGCCCACACTGAAGCTTTCTTT	CASSFGAHTEAFF
TRBV29-1	.	many	TRBJ1-1	TGCAGCGTTGCCCAGCTTGAAGCTTTCTTT	CSVAQLEAFF
TRBV13	.	many	TRBJ2-2	TGTGCCAGCAGCGCGAAGAGCACCGGGGAGCTGTTTTTT	CASSAKSTGELFF
TRBV28	TRBD1	many	TRBJ1-6	TGTGCCAGCAGTGCACGACAGGGGGCTGATAATTCACCCCTCCACTTT	CASSARQGADNSPLHF
TRBV4-1	.	.	TRBJ1-4	TGCGCCAGCAGCCAACCTACGGGACGGAATAATGAAAAACTGTTTTTT	CASSQPTGRNNEKLFF
TRBV19	.	.	TRBJ1-5	TGTGCCAGTAGTATTGAGGGGAATCAGCCCCAGCATTTT	CASSIEGNQPQHF
TRBV6-1	.	many	TRBJ2-4	TGTGCCAGCAGGCTCCAGGGGATGGGAAACATTCAGTACTTC	CASRLQGMGNIQYF
TRBV7-2	.	few	TRBJ2-1	TGTGCCAGCAAGAGGGGGTCCTACAATGAGCAGTTCTTC	CASKRGSYNEQFF
TRBV2	TRBD1	.	TRBJ1-1	TGTGCCAGAACCGGGACAGGGGGCTCCCCTCCAGCTTTCTTT	CARTGTGGSPPAFF
TRBV9	.	few	TRBJ2-1	TGTGCCAGCAGCGGACAGATTGATAACTCCTACAATGAGCAGTTCTTC	CASSGQIDNSYNEQFF